This TCR beta chain originates from a study of blood T cell repertoires in COVID-19. The overall study: The United States, Italy and Spain supplied acute and convalescent COVID-19 samples. In each case, the material was cDNA or gDNA derived from T cells, B-cell-depleted T cells, or PBMCs.

The V gene lost 5 bases and the J gene lost 5 bases, with 17 bases spanning the gap. The CDR3 runs to 14 residues. Germline loops: CDR1 SGHDT, CDR2 YYEEEE. Per the study methods: Nucleated cell number was recorded as an estimate derived from reference gene primer amplification. Only in-frame clones appear in the TCRdb table, and some are missing; sequencing was by immunoSEQ multiplex PCR. V, J and clone size are those of that table, while D and trimming were read from the DNA. The data contain some 57,000 clones, 89% of them singletons. J is TRBJ2-7 and V is TRBV5-6; D possibly corresponds to TRBD1 (6 bases). The sequence came from a man aged 55 to 69 with acute or convalescent COVID-19. What was sequenced was peripheral blood. The CDR3 loop reads CASRPQGSRNEQYF. The CDR3 DNA reads as TGTGCCAGCAGGCCCCAGGGGAGTCGTAACGAGCAGTACTTC.